Listed below are T cell receptor beta chains from one sample, sequenced in a study of shared clonotypes between healthy human individuals. Only in-frame clones appear in the TCRdb table, and some are missing; sequencing was by immunoSEQ multiplex PCR. The sample contains 550,000 to 850,000 clones, approximately 79% of which appear only once. Source material: memory CD4+ T cells sorted from blood. The receptors come from a young woman in good health. Both conserved end residues are part of each CDR3. Fields, in order: J gene, CDR3 length, D gene, V gene, clone size, CDR3 DNA, CDR3 protein. The D gene is left open where the match is weak. Clone size is given for some rows only: seen once, a few or many times, or a class if the clone is expanded.

TRBJ1-2,13,-,TRBV6-1,-,TGTGCCGAACAGGGAGGGATTAACTATGGCTACACCTTC,CAEQGGINYGYTF
TRBJ2-6,16,-,TRBV18,once,TGTGCCAGCTCGGCACAGGGCGCCTCTGGGGCCAACGTCCTGACTTTC,CASSAQGASGANVLTF
TRBJ2-5,14,TRBD1,TRBV29-1,-,TGCAGCGTGGTTGTCGGACAGGGGGGAGAGACCCAGTACTTC,CSVVVGQGGETQYF
TRBJ2-2,15,TRBD2,TRBV14,-,TGTGCCAGCAGCCAGGGGAGGGCGAACACCGGGGAGCTGTTTTTT,CASSQGRANTGELFF
TRBJ2-4,12,-,TRBV2,-,TGTGCTACGAGACAGGTCAAAAACATTCAGTACTTC,CATRQVKNIQYF
TRBJ2-1,16,-,TRBV7-2,few,TGTGCCAGCAGCTTAGGGGAGAGGGCGGGCTACAATGAGCAGTTCTTC,CASSLGERAGYNEQFF
TRBJ1-2,17,-,TRBV13,once,TGTGCCAGCAGCTTCGGGGGCCCCGACGGATCCAACTATGGCTACACCTTC,CASSFGGPDGSNYGYTF
TRBJ2-7,14,-,TRBV27,-,TGTGCCAGCAGTAAACGGGTCGAGTCCTACGAGCAGTACTTC,CASSKRVESYEQYF
TRBJ2-1,16,TRBD2,TRBV9,many,TGTGCCAGCAGCGTAAGACTAGCGGGAGCGGGTAATGAGCAGTTCTTC,CASSVRLAGAGNEQFF
TRBJ1-2,13,-,TRBV6-5,-,TGTGCCAGCAGTTACTCGATTGACTATGGCTACACCTTC,CASSYSIDYGYTF
TRBJ1-5,14,-,TRBV19,few,TGTGCCAGTAGTGGTACAGGGCGCGGTCAGCCCCAGCATTTT,CASSGTGRGQPQHF
TRBJ2-1,16,-,TRBV5-1,-,TGCGCCAGCAGCTTGGGGGTCGTACTCGGGAGCAGTGAGCAGTTCTTC,CASSLGVVLGSSEQFF
TRBJ1-1,15,-,TRBV7-8,-,TGTGCCAGCAGCTTAGAGGGCAAACTGAACACTGAAGCTTTCTTT,CASSLEGKLNTEAFF
TRBJ1-5,13,-,TRBV5-1,-,TGCGCCAGCAGCTTGAAGGCGGGGCAGCCCCAGCATTTT,CASSLKAGQPQHF
TRBJ1-4,14,TRBD1,TRBV28,few,TGTGCCAGCAGACAGGGGGGAATATATGAAAAACTGTTTTTT,CASRQGGIYEKLFF
TRBJ2-3,18,TRBD1,TRBV13,-,TGTGCCAGCAGCCAGGGGGCGCTAAACCCCTCTAGCACAGATACGCAGTATTTT,CASSQGALNPSSTDTQYF
TRBJ2-1,15,TRBD2,TRBV5-1,-,TGCGCCAGCAGCCTTAGCGGGAGTGTTAGCAATGAGCAGTTCTTC,CASSLSGSVSNEQFF
TRBJ2-5,13,-,TRBV7-3,-,TGTGCCAGCAGCGCAGGGGGGGAAGAGACCCAGTACTTC,CASSAGGEETQYF
TRBJ2-5,13,TRBD2,TRBV30,-,TGTGCCTGGAGTAGCGGGAGAGGAGGGACCCAGTACTTC,CAWSSGRGGTQYF
TRBJ2-1,13,-,TRBV18,-,TGTGCCAGCTCACCGAAGAACTACAATGAGCAGTTCTTC,CASSPKNYNEQFF
TRBJ2-3,14,-,TRBV5-1,-,TGCGCCAGCAGCTATGGGACACTCACAGATACGCAGTATTTT,CASSYGTLTDTQYF
TRBJ1-3,14,-,TRBV13,-,TGTGCCAGCAGCTTAAATCAAAGAGGAAACACCATATATTTT,CASSLNQRGNTIYF
TRBJ1-4,14,TRBD1,TRBV7-9,-,TGTGCCAGCAGCTACGACAGGGGCTTCGAAAAACTGTTTTTT,CASSYDRGFEKLFF
TRBJ2-2,15,TRBD1,TRBV5-1,once,TGCGCCAGCAGGAGACAGGGGGCGCGTGTCGGGGAGCTGTTTTTT,CASRRQGARVGELFF
TRBJ2-7,12,-,TRBV28,-,TGTGCCAGCAGTTTGGTAGTCTACGAGCAGTACTTC,CASSLVVYEQYF
TRBJ2-1,16,-,TRBV19,-,TGTGCCAGTAGTATAGCGGGCACAGGAAGATACAATGAGCAGTTCTTC,CASSIAGTGRYNEQFF
TRBJ2-7,15,-,TRBV4-2,-,TGTGCCAGCAGCCAAGAAAGTCAGGACATTTACGAGCAGTACTTC,CASSQESQDIYEQYF
TRBJ2-2,18,TRBD2,TRBV28,-,TGTGCCAGCAGTTTGTTACTAGCGGGAGGGCCGGGGACCGGGGAGCTGTTTTTT,CASSLLLAGGPGTGELFF
TRBJ2-4,21,TRBD1,TRBV4-1,-,TGCGCCAGCAGCCAAGACCCCCCGGCAGGGGGAGTGATCGGGGCCAAAAACATTCAGTACTTC,CASSQDPPAGGVIGAKNIQYF
TRBJ1-1,14,TRBD1,TRBV30,-,TGTGCCTGGGCGGGGACAGGGGAATTCACTGAAGCTTTCTTT,CAWAGTGEFTEAFF
TRBJ2-4,15,-,TRBV4-2,once,TGTGCCAGCAGCCAAGCTGGGGGGACCAAAAACATTCAGTACTTC,CASSQAGGTKNIQYF